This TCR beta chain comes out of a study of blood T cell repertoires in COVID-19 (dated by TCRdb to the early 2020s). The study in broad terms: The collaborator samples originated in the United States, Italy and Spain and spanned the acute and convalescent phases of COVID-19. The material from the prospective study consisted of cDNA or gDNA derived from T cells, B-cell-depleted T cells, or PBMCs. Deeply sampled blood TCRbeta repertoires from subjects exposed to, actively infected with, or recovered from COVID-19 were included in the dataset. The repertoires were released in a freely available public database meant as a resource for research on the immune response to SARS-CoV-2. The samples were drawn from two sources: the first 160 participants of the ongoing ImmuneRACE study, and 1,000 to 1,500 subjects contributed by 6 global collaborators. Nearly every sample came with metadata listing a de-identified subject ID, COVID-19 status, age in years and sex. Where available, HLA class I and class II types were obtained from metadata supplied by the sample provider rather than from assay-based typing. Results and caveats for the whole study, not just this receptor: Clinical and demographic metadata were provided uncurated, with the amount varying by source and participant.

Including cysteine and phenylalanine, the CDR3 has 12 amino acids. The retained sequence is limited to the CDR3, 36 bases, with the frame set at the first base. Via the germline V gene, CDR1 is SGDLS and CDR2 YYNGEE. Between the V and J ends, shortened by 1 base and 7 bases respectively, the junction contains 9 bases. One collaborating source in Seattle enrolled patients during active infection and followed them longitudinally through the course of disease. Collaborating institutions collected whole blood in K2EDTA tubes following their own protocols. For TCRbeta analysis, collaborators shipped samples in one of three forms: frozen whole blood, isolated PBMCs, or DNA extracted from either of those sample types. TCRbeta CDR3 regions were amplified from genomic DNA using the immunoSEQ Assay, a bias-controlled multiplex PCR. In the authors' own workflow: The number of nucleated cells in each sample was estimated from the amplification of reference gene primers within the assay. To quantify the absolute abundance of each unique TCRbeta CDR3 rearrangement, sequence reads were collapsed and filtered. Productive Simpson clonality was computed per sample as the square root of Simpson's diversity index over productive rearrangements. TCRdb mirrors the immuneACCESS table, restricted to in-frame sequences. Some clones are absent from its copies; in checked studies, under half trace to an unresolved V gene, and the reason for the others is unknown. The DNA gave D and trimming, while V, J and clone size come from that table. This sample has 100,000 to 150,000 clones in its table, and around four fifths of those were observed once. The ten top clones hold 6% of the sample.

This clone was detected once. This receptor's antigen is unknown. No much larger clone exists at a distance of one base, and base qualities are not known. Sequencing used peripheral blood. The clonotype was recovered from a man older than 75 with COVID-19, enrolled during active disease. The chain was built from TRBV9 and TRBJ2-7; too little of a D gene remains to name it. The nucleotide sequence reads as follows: TGTGCCAGCAGCGTAAACCCCGGGGAGCAGTACTTC. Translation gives CASSVNPGEQYF.